Below are 16 T cell receptor beta chains sequenced from a single sample in a study of T cell responses to AZD1222 COVID-19 vaccine. The protocol was immunoSEQ multiplex PCR, while the TCRdb copy is restricted to in-frame clones and leaves out a portion. This sample carries fewer than 120,000 clones, about 94% of them seen once, and the ten largest clones take 2.5% to 3%. The sequenced sample was peripheral blood, obtained 28 days after the second AZD1222 dose. These receptors all come from an adult who received the AZD1222 COVID-19 vaccine.

This clone is a singleton in its sample. The rearrangement links TRBV4-1 to TRBJ2-7; tentatively, D is TRBD1 (6 bases). Trimming took 3 bases from V and 3 from J, leaving 12 bases between them. Looked up from germline, CDR1 is MGHRA and CDR2 is YSYEKL. CDR3 size: 14 residues. CDR3 in DNA: TGCGCCAGCAGCCACTACGGACAGCTCTACGAGCAGTACTTC. It encodes CASSHYGQLYEQYF.

This chain links TRBV5-1 with TRBJ2-2; 9 nucleotides align to TRBD1. This CDR3 comprises 14 residues. Germline V gene data show CDR1 as SGHRS and CDR2 as YFSETQ. V was clipped by 4 bases and J by 7 bases; unmatched bases: 5. The CDR3 DNA reads as TGCGCCAGCAGCATGGGACAGGGAGGCGGGGAGCTGTTTTTT. Translating gives CASSMGQGGGELFF.

The chain combines TRBV27 with TRBJ2-7; 12 positions match TRBD2. The trim removed 6 bases at V and 3 bases at J, leaving 6 bases unmatched. This CDR3 region has 15 residues. CDR1 MNHEY and CDR2 SMNVEV come from the germline V gene (reference sequence). The CDR3 sequence is CASRSGLAGLYEQYF. The CDR3 DNA reads as TGTGCCAGCAGGTCAGGACTAGCGGGGCTCTACGAGCAGTACTTC.

This chain links TRBV7-8 with TRBJ2-1, with TRBD2 as a possible D gene (5 bases). The CDR3 spans 13 residues. Germline V gives CDR1 SGHVS, CDR2 FQNEAQ. V was trimmed by 6 bases and J by 4 bases, leaving 10 bases between them. CDR3 DNA sequence: TGTGCCAGCAGTGAGCGGCCTTACAATGAGCAGTTCTTC. The encoded protein is CASSERPYNEQFF.

V usage is TRBV5-4 and J usage is TRBJ2-7; maybe TRBD1 (5 bases). The length of the CDR3 is 14 residues. The V and J ends lost 4 bases and 0 bases respectively, with 11 bases between them. CDR1 and CDR2 (germline): SGHNT, YYREEE (reference sequence). CDR3 in amino acids: CASSQTDSSYEQYF. Here the CDR3 DNA reads TGTGCCAGCAGCCAAACCGACAGCTCCTACGAGCAGTACTTC.

The genes are TRBV5-4 and TRBJ1-3, with a weak D call TRBD1 (5 bases). The CDR3 totals 15 residues. Looked up from germline, CDR1 is SGHNT and CDR2 is YYREEE (reference sequence). V lost 0 bases to trimming and J lost 2 bases, with 9 bases between them. For the CDR3, the DNA is TGTGCCAGCAGCTTGGTGCCGGGGCCTGGAAACACCATATATTTT. It encodes CASSLVPGPGNTIYF.

V usage is TRBV7-9 and J usage is TRBJ1-4; TRBD1 matches at 9 bases. Losses at the gene ends were 1 base for V and 8 bases for J; bases not matched to a gene: 8. The CDR3 totals 16 residues. Germline V lookup: CDR1 SEHNR, CDR2 FQNEAQ (reference sequence). DNA for the CDR3: TGTGCCAGCAGCTTAGATCCGGGACAGGGTCCCGAAAAACTGTTTTTT. This gives the protein CASSLDPGQGPEKLFF. The entire variable domain, with the rest obtained from reference TRBV7-9 and TRBJ1-4, is as follows: DTGVSQNPRHKITKRGQNVTFRCDPISEHNRLYWYRQTLGQGPEFLTYFQNEAQLEKSRLLSDRFSAERPKGSFSTLEIQRTEQGDSAMYLCASSLDPGQGPEKLFFGSGTQLSVL.

The V and J genes are TRBV10-1 and TRBJ2-2; tentatively, D is TRBD1 (5 bases). V dropped 8 bases and J dropped 2 bases, with 9 bases sitting between them. The CDR3 extends over 13 amino acids. Germline loops: CDR1 WNHNN, CDR2 SYGVQD (reference sequence). This CDR3 reads CASSGFNTGELFF. The CDR3, as DNA: TGCGCCAGCTCAGGGTTCAACACCGGGGAGCTGTTTTTT.

The rearrangement links TRBV7-9 to TRBJ1-6; 9 bases align to TRBD1. In germline, CDR1 is SEHNR, CDR2 FQNEAQ (reference sequence). J was trimmed by 6 bases and V by 5 bases; bases with no gene match: 5. The length of the CDR3 is 15 residues. Here the CDR3 reads CASSPGQGLNSPLHF. CDR3 coding DNA: TGTGCCAGCAGCCCCGGACAGGGGCTTAATTCACCCCTCCACTTT.

Here the CDR3 reads CASGLRRGDTGELFF. The DNA for the CDR3 is TGTGCTAGTGGTTTGCGCAGGGGGGATACCGGGGAGCTGTTTTTT. The gene calls are TRBV12-5 and TRBJ2-2, with D maybe TRBD1 (7 bases). CDR1 is LGHNT and CDR2 is FRNRAP in the germline V gene. CDR3 length: 15 residues. Deletions cut 2 bases from V and 5 bases from J, with 12 bases between.

The V gene is TRBV5-4, the J gene TRBJ2-5, with D tentatively TRBD2 (5 bases). V was shortened by 2 bases and J by 8 bases, with 19 bases between the two germline ends. Germline V gene sequence: CDR1 SGHNT, CDR2 YYREEE (reference sequence). This CDR3 comprises 15 residues. In nucleotides, the CDR3 is TGTGCCAGCAGCTTCGGGCAGCTAAGCGGAGCAACCCAGTACTTC. Residues: CASSFGQLSGATQYF.

The J gene is TRBJ1-6, the V gene TRBV5-6, with no clear D. V lost 0 bases, J lost 9 bases, and 19 bases lay in between. The germline gives CDR1 SGHDT, CDR2 YYEEEE. This CDR3 contains 17 residues. This CDR3 reads CASSLAGKGSTLSPLHF. The CDR3 bases are TGTGCCAGCAGCTTGGCCGGGAAGGGCAGTACTCTTTCACCCCTCCACTTT.

The chain carries TRBV6-5 and TRBJ1-1; perhaps TRBD1 as D (5 bases). The ends were cut back, 0 bases at V and 4 bases at J, with 12 bases in the middle. The CDR3 has 15 residues. The germline V gene has CDR1 MNHEY and CDR2 SVGAGI. In DNA form, the CDR3 reads TGTGCCAGCAGTTACTCGCTTCCGAGGGGCACTGAAGCTTTCTTT. Encoded protein: CASSYSLPRGTEAFF.

This chain uses TRBV6-2 or TRBV6-3 with TRBJ2-1; 10 bases map to TRBD1. Trimming cost V 3 bases and J 7 bases; bases outside gene matches: 6. Looked up from germline, CDR1 is MNHEY and CDR2 is SVGEGT. CDR3 length equals 15 residues. The CDR3 here is CASSYPGTGENEQFF. The CDR3 DNA is TGTGCCAGCAGTTATCCCGGGACAGGGGAGAATGAGCAGTTCTTC.

The V and J genes are TRBV27 and TRBJ1-2, with 11 bases that match TRBD1. The V segment lost 5 bases and the J segment 6 bases; nucleotides outside the gene matches: 8. CDR3 length: 15 amino acids. From germline, CDR1 is MNHEY and CDR2 SMNVEV (reference sequence). DNA of the CDR3: TGTGCCAGCAGTACCGGACAGGGGGCGTTAGATGGCTACACCTTC. This encodes CASSTGQGALDGYTF.

As concerns this clone: Other DNA sequences of this sample code for an identical CDR3. The CDR3 sequence: CASSLDTEAFF. The CDR3 DNA follows: TGTGCCAGCAGCTTGGACACTGAAGCTTTCTTT. The rearrangement joins TRBV7-9 to TRBJ1-1; D uncertain. V was pared by 3 bases and J by 3 bases, with 2 bases between. Looked up from germline, CDR1 is SEHNR and CDR2 is FQNEAQ (reference sequence). The CDR3 runs 11 residues.